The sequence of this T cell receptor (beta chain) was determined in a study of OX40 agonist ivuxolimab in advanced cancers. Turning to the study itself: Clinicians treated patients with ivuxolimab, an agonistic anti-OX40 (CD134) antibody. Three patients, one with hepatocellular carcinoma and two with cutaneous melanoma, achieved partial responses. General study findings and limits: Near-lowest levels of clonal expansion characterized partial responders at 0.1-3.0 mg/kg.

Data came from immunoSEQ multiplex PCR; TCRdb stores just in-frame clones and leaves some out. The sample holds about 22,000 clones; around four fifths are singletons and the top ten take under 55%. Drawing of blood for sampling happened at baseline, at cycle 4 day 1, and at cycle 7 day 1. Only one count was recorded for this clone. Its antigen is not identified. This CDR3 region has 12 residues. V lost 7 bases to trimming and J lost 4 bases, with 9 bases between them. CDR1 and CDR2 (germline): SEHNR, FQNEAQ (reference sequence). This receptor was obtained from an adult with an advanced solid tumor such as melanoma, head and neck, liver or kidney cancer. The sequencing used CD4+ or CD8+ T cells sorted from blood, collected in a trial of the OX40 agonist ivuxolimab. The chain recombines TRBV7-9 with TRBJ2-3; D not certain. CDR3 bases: TGTGCCAGCAACCTACCGCCAGATACGCAGTATTTT. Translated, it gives CASNLPPDTQYF.